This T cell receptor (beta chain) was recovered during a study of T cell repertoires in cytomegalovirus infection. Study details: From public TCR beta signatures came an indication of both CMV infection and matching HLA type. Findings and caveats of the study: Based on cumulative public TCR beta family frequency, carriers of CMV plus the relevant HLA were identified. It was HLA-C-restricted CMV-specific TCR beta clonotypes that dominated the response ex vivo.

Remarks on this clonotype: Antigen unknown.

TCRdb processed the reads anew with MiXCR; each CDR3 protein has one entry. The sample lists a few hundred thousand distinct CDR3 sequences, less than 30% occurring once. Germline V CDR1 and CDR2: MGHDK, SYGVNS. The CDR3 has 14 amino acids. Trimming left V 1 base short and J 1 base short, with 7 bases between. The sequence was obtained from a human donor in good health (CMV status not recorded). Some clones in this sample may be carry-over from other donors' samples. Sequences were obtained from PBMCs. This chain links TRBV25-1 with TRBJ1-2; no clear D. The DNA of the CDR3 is TGTGCCAGCAGTGAATCCAGATTTAACTATGGCTACACCTTC. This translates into CASSESRFNYGYTF.